The 13 T cell receptor beta chains given below trace back to one sample, sequenced in a study of shared clonotypes between healthy human individuals. The table came from immunoSEQ multiplex PCR; TCRdb's copy has only in-frame clones and leaves some out. The data hold 2 million to 2.5 million clones, with approximately 95% observed a single time. The sequenced material came from naive CD4+ T cells from PBMCs. Noted subset: CD45RA+ positively selected. The receptors stem from a man younger than 35 in good health. Some clones in this sample may be carry-over from other donors' samples.

J is TRBJ1-4 and V is TRBV28, with D possibly being TRBD1 (5 bases). With 2 bases removed from V and 10 bases from J, the gap between germline ends came to 11 bases. The CDR3 is made up of 13 amino acids. Germline V gene lookup returns CDR1 MDHEN and CDR2 SYDVKM. The CDR3 DNA is TGTGCCAGCAGTTTACGGGACCGAGTAAAACTGTTTTTT. It yields the protein CASSLRDRVKLFF.

The chain uses TRBV18 and TRBJ1-4; D is uncertain. There are 15 residues in the CDR3. The V gene lost 0 bases and the J gene lost 3 bases, with 8 bases spanning the gap. Germline values: CDR1 KGHSH, CDR2 LQKENI. The CDR3 bases are TGTGCCAGCTCACCACCCGCCGGGTCTAATGAAAAACTGTTTTTT. Its translation is CASSPPAGSNEKLFF.

This chain uses TRBV4-3 with TRBJ2-7, with TRBD1 matching 9 bases. The CDR3 is made up of 15 amino acids. After removal of 1 base from V and 1 base from J, the junction contained 2 bases not matched to a gene. Germline loops: CDR1 LGHNA, CDR2 YSLEER. CDR3 in amino acids: CASSQGTGESYEQYF. CDR3 coding DNA: TGCGCCAGCAGCCAAGGGACAGGGGAGTCCTACGAGCAGTACTTC.

This clone was seen more than once but under ten times. This sequence joins TRBV27 and TRBJ1-2; D unclear. The V gene lost 3 bases and the J gene lost 5 bases, with 13 bases spanning the gap. Germline V gene lookup returns CDR1 MNHEY and CDR2 SMNVEV (reference sequence). The length of the CDR3 is 14 residues. The CDR3: CASSLLPGKYGYTF. DNA for the CDR3: TGTGCCAGCAGTTTGCTCCCTGGGAAGTATGGCTACACCTTC.

The chain couples TRBV28 to TRBJ2-4; TRBD1 matches 10 bases. Trimming took 7 bases from V and 2 from J; bases not matched to a gene: 14. Germline V CDR1 and CDR2: MDHEN, SYDVKM. CDR3 length: 18 amino acids. The CDR3 spells CASIPPPGTGATKNIQYF. In DNA form, the CDR3 reads TGTGCCAGCATCCCTCCCCCCGGGACAGGGGCGACCAAAAACATTCAGTACTTC. Drawing the rest from reference TRBV28 and TRBJ2-4, the complete variable domain is DVKVTQSSRYLVKRTGEKVFLECVQDMDHENMFWYRQDPGLGLRLIYFSYDVKMKEKGDIPEGYSVSREKKERFSLILESASTNQTSMYLCASIPPPGTGATKNIQYFGAGTRLSVL.

A few counts support this clone. The rearrangement uses TRBV27 and TRBJ2-7; D gene unclear. The V end was cut by 1 base, the J end by 2 bases, with 9 bases between. CDR3 length: 14 amino acids. Looked up from germline, CDR1 is MNHEY and CDR2 is SMNVEV (reference sequence). CDR3 sequence: CASSLFAVPYEQYF. CDR3 nucleotides: TGTGCCAGCAGTTTATTCGCCGTCCCCTACGAGCAGTACTTC.

The rearrangement uses TRBV7-7 and TRBJ2-5, with TRBD1 as a possible D gene (6 bases). Trimming stripped 8 bases from V and 1 base from J, with 8 bases between. Germline assignment: CDR1 SSHAT and CDR2 FNYEAQ (reference sequence). The CDR3 consists of 12 residues. CDR3 region: CASGQSQETQYF. In DNA, the CDR3 is TGTGCCAGCGGACAGAGCCAAGAGACCCAGTACTTC.

The V call is TRBV4-1, the J call TRBJ2-7; D is possibly TRBD1 (6 bases). Germline V gene lookup returns CDR1 MGHRA and CDR2 YSYEKL. This CDR3 has 17 residues. With 1 base removed from V and 2 bases from J, the gap between germline ends came to 18 bases. The CDR3 sequence: CASSQGPPAGVTYEQYF. The DNA of the CDR3 is TGCGCCAGCAGCCAAGGACCCCCGGCAGGGGTCACCTACGAGCAGTACTTC.

CDR3 bases: TGCGCCAGCAGCCGATTTGGGGACACCACGCAAGAGACCCAGTACTTC. Its protein is CASSRFGDTTQETQYF. The chain has TRBV5-1 and TRBJ2-5, with D possibly being TRBD1 (6 bases). The CDR3 spans 16 residues. CDR1 is SGHRS and CDR2 is YFSETQ in the germline V gene. V was cut by 4 bases and J by 2 bases, with 18 bases left in between.

The J gene is TRBJ2-1, the V gene TRBV19; D is unresolved. The germline V and J ends were trimmed by 3 bases and 6 bases, with 3 bases remaining between them. Germline V gives CDR1 LNHDA, CDR2 SQIVND (reference sequence). CDR3 size: 11 residues. The DNA of the CDR3 is TGTGCCAGTAGTATCCCCAATGAGCAGTTCTTC. This translates into CASSIPNEQFF.

This clone was found once. The chain combines TRBV6-1 with TRBJ2-5; the match to TRBD2 covers 9 bases. Per germline, CDR1 MNHNS and CDR2 SASEGT. The CDR3 sequence is 15 residues long. The V and J ends lost 3 bases and 9 bases, in that order; junction bases with no gene match: 11. The CDR3 loop is CASSETSGPSGAQYF. CDR3 coding DNA: TGTGCCAGCAGTGAGACTAGCGGACCCTCCGGGGCCCAGTACTTC.

DNA for the CDR3: TGTGCCAGCAGCTTAACCAGCGGGAGAACCACAGATACGCAGTATTTT. Residues: CASSLTSGRTTDTQYF. The rearrangement links TRBV5-8 to TRBJ2-3; TRBD2 matches at 8 bases. The CDR3 contains 16 residues. Germline V CDR1 and CDR2: SGHTS, YDEGEE. Germline trimming cut 2 bases from V and 2 bases from J; bases unmatched to any gene: 7.

As DNA, the CDR3 is TGTGCCAGTAGTATATTTCGCGGACAAGAGACCCAGTACTTC. Amino acids: CASSIFRGQETQYF. The rearrangement uses TRBV19 and TRBJ2-5, with D hard to call. This CDR3 region has 14 residues. V was pared by 2 bases and J by 2 bases, with 9 bases between. CDR1 is LNHDA, CDR2 SQIVND, per germline (reference sequence).